The next 32 T cell receptor beta chains were all read from a single sample in a study of shared clonotypes between healthy human individuals. The table came from immunoSEQ multiplex PCR; TCRdb's copy has only in-frame clones and leaves some out. The data show roughly 1.5 million clones, around 98% seen once. The sequencing input was naive CD4+ T cells sorted from blood. Subset in this sample: CD45RA+ positively selected. These receptor sequences come from a man under 40 in good health.

The chain has TRBV27 and TRBJ1-5; D perhaps matches TRBD1 (5 bases). Germline V gene sequence: CDR1 MNHEY, CDR2 SMNVEV (reference sequence). CDR3 length: 16 residues. V gave up 5 bases and J gave up 0 bases, with 14 bases separating them. In nucleotides, the CDR3 is TGTGCCAGCAGTCCACCCGGGGGGAGTAGCAATCAGCCCCAGCATTTT. As protein: CASSPPGGSSNQPQHF.

This rearrangement joins TRBV4-3 to TRBJ1-5; D uncertain. The CDR3 spans 15 residues. From germline, CDR1 is LGHNA and CDR2 YSLEER. Trimming pared 3 bases from V and 2 bases from J, leaving 11 bases between. The CDR3 loop is CASSQGLGRNQPQHF. DNA for the CDR3: TGCGCCAGCAGCCAGGGGTTAGGTCGCAATCAGCCCCAGCATTTT.

V and J are TRBV10-1 and TRBJ1-2, with D possibly matching TRBD1 (5 bases). CDR1 and CDR2 from the germline V gene are WNHNN and SYGVQD (reference sequence). Trimming cost V 10 bases and J 2 bases, with 14 bases left between them. This CDR3 is built from 13 residues. CDR3 sequence (DNA): TGCGCCATCACCTTTAGGGACAACTATGGCTACACCTTC. It yields the protein CAITFRDNYGYTF.

The rearrangement uses TRBV4-3 and TRBJ2-5; possible D gene TRBD2, 7 bases. The CDR3 length is 16 residues. Germline V gene sequence: CDR1 LGHNA, CDR2 YSLEER. V was shortened by 0 bases and J by 4 bases, with 15 bases between the two germline ends. This CDR3 is CASSQDWRGLVETQYF. The CDR3 nucleotides are TGCGCCAGCAGCCAAGATTGGCGGGGGCTCGTAGAGACCCAGTACTTC.

The chain combines TRBV15 with TRBJ2-7; possible D gene TRBD2, 5 bases. In germline, CDR1 is LNHNV, CDR2 YYDKDF (reference sequence). V was pared by 0 bases and J by 2 bases, with 17 bases between. This CDR3 spans 17 amino acids. The CDR3 sequence: CATSRDSLGELAYEQYF. DNA for the CDR3: TGTGCCACCAGCAGAGACTCCCTTGGGGAGTTAGCCTACGAGCAGTACTTC.

The chain links TRBV9 to TRBJ2-5; D is ambiguous. Germline assignment: CDR1 SGDLS and CDR2 YYNGEE. CDR3 size: 15 residues. V lost 4 bases to trimming and J lost 5 bases, with 18 bases between them. DNA of the CDR3: TGTGCCAGCAGCCCCGGGTCCCAGATGCAGGAGACCCAGTACTTC. As protein: CASSPGSQMQETQYF. The complete variable domain, with remaining parts taken from reference TRBV9 and TRBJ2-5, reads DSGVTQTPKHLITATGQRVTLRCSPRSGDLSVYWYQQSLDQGLQFLIQYYNGEERAKGNILERFSAQQFPDLHSELNLSSLELGDSALYFCASSPGSQMQETQYFGPGTRLLVL.

This clone was observed once. This chain joins TRBV5-4 and TRBJ1-1; no definite D call. CDR3 length: 13 residues. Trimming took 1 base from V and 5 from J, leaving 9 bases between them. The germline V gene encodes CDR1 SGHNT and CDR2 YYREEE (reference sequence). The CDR3 DNA is TGTGCCAGCAGCTTGTCCGGGAGAACTGAAGCTTTCTTT. Protein sequence: CASSLSGRTEAFF.

The chain has TRBV5-8 and TRBJ2-7, with 9 bases fitting TRBD1. The ends lost 2 bases at V and 5 bases at J; junction bases unmatched: 8. The CDR3 length is 15 residues. CDR1 is SGHTS, CDR2 YDEGEE, per germline. CDR3 residues: CASSLQGAEVDEQYF. The DNA of the CDR3 is TGTGCCAGCAGCTTACAGGGGGCGGAGGTCGACGAGCAGTACTTC.

The chain couples TRBV18 to TRBJ1-1, with D unclear. Trimming removed 6 bases at V and 3 bases at J, with 11 bases between. The germline V gene has CDR1 KGHSH and CDR2 LQKENI. The CDR3 loop spans 13 amino acids. The CDR3 loop is CASSPTTDTEAFF. CDR3 nucleotide sequence: TGTGCCAGCTCCCCCACGACTGACACTGAAGCTTTCTTT.

This chain joins TRBV7-2 and TRBJ2-1; 9 nucleotides align to TRBD1. Looked up from germline, CDR1 is SGHTA and CDR2 is FQGNSA. The CDR3 length is 13 residues. Trimming at V came to 5 bases and at J to 9 bases, leaving 5 bases not matched to a gene. The CDR3 sequence is CASSLQGAAEQFF. CDR3 DNA: TGTGCCAGCAGCCTACAGGGGGCTGCTGAGCAGTTCTTC.

The chain joins TRBV4-3 to TRBJ2-7; 11 bases fit TRBD1. There are 16 residues in the CDR3. CDR1 LGHNA and CDR2 YSLEER come from the germline V gene. V dropped 4 bases and J dropped 4; count of bases not matched to a gene: 9. CDR3 loop: CASSLPGTGGRYEQYF. The CDR3 DNA reads as TGCGCCAGCAGCCTACCAGGGACAGGGGGTAGGTACGAGCAGTACTTC.

The chain couples TRBV5-1 to TRBJ2-7; D possibly corresponds to TRBD1 (6 bases). Looked up from germline, CDR1 is SGHRS and CDR2 is YFSETQ. With 0 bases removed from V and 5 bases from J, the gap between germline ends came to 18 bases. The CDR3 consists of 16 residues. The CDR3 region is CASSLGVLASGDEQYF. DNA of the CDR3: TGCGCCAGCAGCTTGGGAGTACTGGCTTCAGGGGACGAGCAGTACTTC.

The V and J genes are TRBV11-2 and TRBJ2-7, with no clear D. There are 15 residues in the CDR3. V gave up 5 bases and J gave up 3 bases, with 17 bases separating them. Per the germline V gene, CDR1 is SGHAT and CDR2 is FQNNGV. This CDR3 is CASSQGIREGYEQYF. The CDR3 region has the DNA TGTGCCAGCAGCCAAGGGATAAGGGAAGGCTACGAGCAGTACTTC.

The gene calls are TRBV2 and TRBJ2-3, with 7 nucleotides matching TRBD2. Germline trimming cut 9 bases from V and 2 bases from J; bases unmatched to any gene: 5. Looked up from germline, CDR1 is SNHLY and CDR2 is FYNNEI. This CDR3 contains 13 residues. CDR3 region: CARRGRATDTQYF. CDR3 sequence (DNA): TGTGCCAGGCGGGGGAGGGCCACAGATACGCAGTATTTT.

The V call is TRBV7-3, the J call TRBJ2-7; the D gene is possibly TRBD2 (6 bases). The CDR3 runs to 15 residues. Trimming left V 2 bases short and J 3 bases short, with 14 bases between. Germline V CDR1 and CDR2: SGHTA, FQGTGA. The DNA of the CDR3 is TGTGCCAGCAGCTTACATGCGGGACGGATCTACGAGCAGTACTTC. Its protein product is CASSLHAGRIYEQYF.

This chain links TRBV5-1 with TRBJ2-7; 9 nucleotides align to TRBD1. Germline loops: CDR1 SGHRS, CDR2 YFSETQ. The CDR3 has 13 amino acids. The V segment lost 0 bases and the J segment 6 bases; nucleotides outside the gene matches: 1. CDR3 DNA: TGCGCCAGCAGCTTGGAGGGACAGGGCGAGCAGTACTTC. Protein: CASSLEGQGEQYF.

The gene calls are TRBV10-3 and TRBJ1-1; D is undetermined. V lost 3 bases to trimming and J lost 0 bases, with 14 bases between them. This CDR3 spans 16 amino acids. Per germline, CDR1 ENHRY and CDR2 SYGVKD. The DNA of the CDR3 is TGTGCCATCAGTGACCCGAGGGCCCGCGTGAACACTGAAGCTTTCTTT. It codes for CAISDPRARVNTEAFF.

The chain joins TRBV4-2 to TRBJ1-2; no reliable D call. This CDR3 is built from 14 residues. The germline V gene has CDR1 LGHNA and CDR2 YNFKEQ. Trimming stripped 0 bases from V and 8 bases from J, with 13 bases between. CDR3: CASSQDLPAAGYTF. Here the CDR3 DNA reads TGTGCCAGCAGCCAAGATCTCCCAGCGGCCGGCTACACCTTC.

The chain employs TRBV7-9 and TRBJ2-2; tentatively, D is TRBD1 (5 bases). Trimming cost V 3 bases and J 2 bases, with 16 bases left between them. The CDR3 extends over 17 amino acids. Per the germline V gene, CDR1 is SEHNR and CDR2 is FQNEAQ (reference sequence). CDR3 coding DNA: TGTGCCAGCAGCTTCAGAACCCGACAGAAAAACACCGGGGAGCTGTTTTTT. Its translation: CASSFRTRQKNTGELFF.

The chain recombines TRBV7-9 with TRBJ2-3; unclear D gene. The V and J ends lost 4 bases and 4 bases respectively, with 12 bases between them. CDR3 length: 14 amino acids. CDR1 is SEHNR and CDR2 is FQNEAQ in the germline V gene (reference sequence). CDR3 sequence (DNA): TGTGCCAGCAGCTCCTTGACGATCGCAGATACGCAGTATTTT. This codes for CASSSLTIADTQYF.

The DNA of the CDR3 is TGTGCCAGCAGCGTAGAAGCGGGGAGGGGCTATGGCTACACCTTC. Translation: CASSVEAGRGYGYTF. The rearrangement uses TRBV9 and TRBJ1-2, with D possibly being TRBD1 (5 bases). The CDR3 runs 15 residues. Between the trimmed V and J ends, which lost 0 bases and 4 bases, there was a span of 13 bases. Germline V gene data show CDR1 as SGDLS and CDR2 as YYNGEE.

J is TRBJ1-5 and V is TRBV27, with no clear D. V dropped 3 bases and J dropped 0 bases, with 15 bases sitting between them. The germline V gene has CDR1 MNHEY and CDR2 SMNVEV (reference sequence). The CDR3 extends over 17 amino acids. The CDR3 is CASSLRPLFYSNQPQHF. The CDR3 DNA sequence: TGTGCCAGCAGTTTGCGTCCGCTGTTTTATAGCAATCAGCCCCAGCATTTT.

The chain links TRBV4-3 to TRBJ2-4, with a tentative D call TRBD2 (5 bases). V was pared by 5 bases and J by 2 bases, with 10 bases between. The CDR3 loop spans 14 amino acids. The germline V gene encodes CDR1 LGHNA and CDR2 YSLEER. CDR3 residues: CASSEGLTKNIQYF. CDR3 bases: TGCGCCAGCAGCGAGGGCCTAACCAAAAACATTCAGTACTTC.

The gene calls are TRBV5-1 and TRBJ1-1; D not certain. This CDR3 comprises 14 residues. Trimming pared 5 bases from V and 2 bases from J, leaving 13 bases between. The V gene's germline CDR1 is SGHRS and CDR2 YFSETQ. The CDR3 DNA follows: TGCGCCAGCAGGGTCCGGCAGGATAACACTGAAGCTTTCTTT. Its translation is CASRVRQDNTEAFF.

This clone was picked up one time. V and J are TRBV11-3 and TRBJ2-2; D is possibly TRBD1 or TRBD2 (5 bases each). Per the germline V gene, CDR1 is SGHNT and CDR2 is YENEEA. Trimming pared 5 bases from V and 3 bases from J, leaving 10 bases between. The CDR3 is 14 residues long. The CDR3 DNA follows: TGTGCCAGCAGCCCCCGAGGGGACACCGGGGAGCTGTTTTTT. Residues: CASSPRGDTGELFF.

This chain joins TRBV21-1 and TRBJ2-1; the D call in the table, TRBD2, was not verified against the DNA. TRBV21-1 constitutes a pseudogene. This CDR3 contains 15 residues. The CDR3 DNA sequence: TGTGCCAGCCGTAAATCTAGCGGGTACGACAATGAGCAGTTCTTC. The encoded protein is CASRKSSGYDNEQFF.

V gene TRBV5-4 combines with J gene TRBJ2-7, with D unresolved. V was pared by 4 bases and J by 7 bases, with 15 bases between. Germline assignment: CDR1 SGHNT and CDR2 YYREEE (reference sequence). This CDR3 is 13 amino acids long. The CDR3 loop is CASSPTGAREQYF. CDR3 nucleotide sequence: TGTGCCAGCAGCCCCACGGGCGCTAGGGAGCAGTACTTC.

J is TRBJ2-7 and V is TRBV9; either TRBD1 or TRBD2 may fit D (5 bases each). V gave up 0 bases and J gave up 6 bases, with 22 bases separating them. Germline V CDR1 and CDR2: SGDLS, YYNGEE. This CDR3 contains 17 residues. The CDR3 sequence: CASSVELRDPSTAEQYF. In DNA, the CDR3 is TGTGCCAGCAGCGTAGAACTACGGGACCCATCGACGGCCGAGCAGTACTTC.

This clone was counted a single time. Distinct nucleotide sequences in the sample also encode this CDR3. This sequence joins TRBV5-6 and TRBJ1-5; no firm D call. Trimming pared 0 bases from V and 5 bases from J, leaving 3 bases between. The CDR3 loop spans 12 amino acids. The germline CDR1 and CDR2 sequences are SGHDT and YYEEEE. Here the CDR3 DNA reads TGTGCCAGCAGCTTGGTCGATCAGCCCCAGCATTTT. As protein: CASSLVDQPQHF.

The chain uses TRBV25-1 and TRBJ2-3, with 10 bases aligning to TRBD2. CDR1 MGHDK and CDR2 SYGVNS come from the germline V gene. V lost 2 bases, J lost 6 bases, and 8 bases stayed unmatched. CDR3 length: 16 amino acids. The CDR3 DNA follows: TGTGCCAGCAGTGAAAGTGAGCGGGGGGGCGATGATACGCAGTATTTT. Translating it yields CASSESERGGDDTQYF.

The chain employs TRBV6-1 and TRBJ1-2; D unresolved. V lost 1 base and J 2 bases, leaving 17 bases between the germline ends. Germline CDR1 reads MNHNS; CDR2 reads SASEGT. The CDR3 loop spans 17 amino acids. The chain's CDR3 is CASSEGVNPPLNYGYTF. The CDR3 nucleotides read TGTGCCAGCAGTGAAGGGGTAAACCCCCCATTAAACTATGGCTACACCTTC.

The J gene is TRBJ2-1, the V gene TRBV19; D may correspond to TRBD1 or TRBD2 (5 bases each). The V and J ends lost 10 bases and 9 bases respectively, with 13 bases between them. The CDR3 contains 11 residues. Germline loops: CDR1 LNHDA, CDR2 SQIVND (reference sequence). CDR3 in amino acids: CATRGSAEQFF. The CDR3 coding sequence is TGTGCCACGAGGGGATCGGCTGAGCAGTTCTTC.